This T cell receptor (beta chain) was identified in a study of blood T cell repertoires in COVID-19. Across the whole study: Samples representing acute and convalescent COVID-19 were sourced from the United States, Italy and Spain. The analysed material was cDNA or gDNA that came from T cells, B-cell-depleted T cells, or PBMCs.

Original processing notes: Amplifying reference gene primers gave estimates of nucleated cell counts. Assay used: immunoSEQ multiplex PCR; TCRdb lists only in-frame clones, some missing. That table gives V, J and clone size, and the DNA gave D and trimming. This table has 150,000 to 200,000 clones, over 70% appearing once. CDR3 size: 17 residues. Germline CDR1 and CDR2: LNHNV and YYDKDF (reference sequence). Losses at the gene ends were 0 bases for V and 2 bases for J; bases not matched to a gene: 5. The sample holds a few counts of this clone. This chain connects TRBV15 to TRBJ2-1; 9 bases line up with TRBD1. The sequencing input was peripheral blood. This sequence originates from a man aged 70 or older with acute or convalescent COVID-19. The CDR3 loop is CATSRDLRTGAYNEQFF. The DNA for the CDR3 is TGTGCCACCAGCAGAGACCTACGGACAGGGGCCTACAATGAGCAGTTCTTC.